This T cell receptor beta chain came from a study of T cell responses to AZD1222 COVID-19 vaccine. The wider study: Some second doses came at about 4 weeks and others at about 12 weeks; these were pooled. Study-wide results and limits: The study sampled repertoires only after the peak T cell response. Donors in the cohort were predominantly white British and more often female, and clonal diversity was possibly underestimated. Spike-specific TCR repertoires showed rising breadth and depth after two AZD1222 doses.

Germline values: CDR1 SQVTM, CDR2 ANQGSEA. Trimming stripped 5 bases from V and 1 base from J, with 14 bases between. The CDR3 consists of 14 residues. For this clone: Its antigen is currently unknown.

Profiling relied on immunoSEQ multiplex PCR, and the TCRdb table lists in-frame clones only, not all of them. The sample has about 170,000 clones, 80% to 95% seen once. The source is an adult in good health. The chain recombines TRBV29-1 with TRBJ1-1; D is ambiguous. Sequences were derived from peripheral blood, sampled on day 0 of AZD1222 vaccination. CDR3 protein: CSVKKGPTNTEAFF. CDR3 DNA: TGCAGCGTTAAGAAAGGACCTACGAACACTGAAGCTTTCTTT.